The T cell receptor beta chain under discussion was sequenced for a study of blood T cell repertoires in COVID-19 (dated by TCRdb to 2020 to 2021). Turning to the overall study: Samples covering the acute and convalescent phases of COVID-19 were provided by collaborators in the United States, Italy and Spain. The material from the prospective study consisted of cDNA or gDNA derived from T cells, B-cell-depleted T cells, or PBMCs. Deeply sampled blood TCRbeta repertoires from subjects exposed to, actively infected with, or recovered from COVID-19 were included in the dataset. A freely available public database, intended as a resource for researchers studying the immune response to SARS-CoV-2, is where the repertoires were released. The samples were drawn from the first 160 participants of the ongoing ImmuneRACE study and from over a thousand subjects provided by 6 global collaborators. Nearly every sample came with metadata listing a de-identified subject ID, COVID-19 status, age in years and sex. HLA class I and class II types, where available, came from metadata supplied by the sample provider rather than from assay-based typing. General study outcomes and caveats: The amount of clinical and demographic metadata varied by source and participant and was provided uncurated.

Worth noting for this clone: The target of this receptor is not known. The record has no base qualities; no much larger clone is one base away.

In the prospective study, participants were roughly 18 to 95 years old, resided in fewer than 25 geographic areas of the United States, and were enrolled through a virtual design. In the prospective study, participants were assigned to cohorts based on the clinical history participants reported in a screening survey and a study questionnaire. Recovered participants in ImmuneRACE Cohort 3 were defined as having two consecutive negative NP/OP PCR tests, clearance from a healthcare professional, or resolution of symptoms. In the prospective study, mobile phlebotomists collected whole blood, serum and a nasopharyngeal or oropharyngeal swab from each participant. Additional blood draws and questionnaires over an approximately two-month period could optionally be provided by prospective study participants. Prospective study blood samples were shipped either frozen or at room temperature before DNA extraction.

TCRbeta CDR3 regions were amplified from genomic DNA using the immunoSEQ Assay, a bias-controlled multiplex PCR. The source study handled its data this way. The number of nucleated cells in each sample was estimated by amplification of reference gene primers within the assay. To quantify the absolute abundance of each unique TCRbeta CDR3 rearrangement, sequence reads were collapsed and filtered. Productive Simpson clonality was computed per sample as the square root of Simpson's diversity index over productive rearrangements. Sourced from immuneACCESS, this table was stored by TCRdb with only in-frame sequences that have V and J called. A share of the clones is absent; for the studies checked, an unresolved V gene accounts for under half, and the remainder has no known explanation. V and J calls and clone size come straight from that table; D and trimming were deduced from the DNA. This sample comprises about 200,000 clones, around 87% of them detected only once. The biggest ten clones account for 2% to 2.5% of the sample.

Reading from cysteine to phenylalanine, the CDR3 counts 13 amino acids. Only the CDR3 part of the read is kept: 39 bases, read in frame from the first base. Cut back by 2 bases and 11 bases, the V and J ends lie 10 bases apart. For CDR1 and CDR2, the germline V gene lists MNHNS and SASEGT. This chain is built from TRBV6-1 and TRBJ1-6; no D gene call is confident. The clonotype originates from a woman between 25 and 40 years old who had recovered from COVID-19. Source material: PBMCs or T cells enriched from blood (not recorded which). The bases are TGTGCCAGCAGTGAACGGGAGGTCGCACCCCTCCACTTT. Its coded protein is CASSEREVAPLHF.